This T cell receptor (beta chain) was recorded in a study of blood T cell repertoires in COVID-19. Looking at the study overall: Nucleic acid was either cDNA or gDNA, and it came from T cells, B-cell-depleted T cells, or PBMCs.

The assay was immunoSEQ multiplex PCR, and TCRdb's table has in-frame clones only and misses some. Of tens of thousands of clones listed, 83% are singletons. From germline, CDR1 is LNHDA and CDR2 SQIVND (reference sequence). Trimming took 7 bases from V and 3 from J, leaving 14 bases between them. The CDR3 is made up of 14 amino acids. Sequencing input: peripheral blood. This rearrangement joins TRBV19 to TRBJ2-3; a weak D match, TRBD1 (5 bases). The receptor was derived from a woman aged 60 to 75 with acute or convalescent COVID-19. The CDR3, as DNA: TGTGCCAGTACGGCAGGGATTAGGACAGATACGCAGTATTTT. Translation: CASTAGIRTDTQYF. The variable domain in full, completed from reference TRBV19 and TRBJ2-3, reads DGGITQSPKYLFRKEGQNVTLSCEQNLNHDAMYWYRQDPGQGLRLIYYSQIVNDFQKGDIAEGYSVSREKKESFPLTVTSAQKNPTAFYLCASTAGIRTDTQYFGPGTRLTVL.